What follows describes a single TCR beta chain. The data were taken from a study of cytomegalovirus exposure and HLA in healthy donors. This CDR3 has 16 residues. V was trimmed by 6 bases and J by 2 bases, leaving 17 bases between them. The germline gives CDR1 KGHSH, CDR2 LQKENI. Primers: 60 Vbeta forward and 13 Jbeta reverse. Sequencing was performed with immunoSEQ multiplex PCR; in TCRdb, only in-frame clones are kept and a portion is missing. The sample consists of roughly 56,000 clones, about 80% of them appearing once. Source material: PBMCs. The receptor was isolated from a man aged 45-65 years in good health and CMV-seropositive. The rearrangement joins TRBV18 to TRBJ1-3; unclear D gene. CDR3: CASSLQAVTAGNTIYF. In DNA, the CDR3 is TGTGCCAGCTCCCTCCAGGCCGTAACCGCTGGAAACACCATATATTTT.